Listed below are T cell receptor beta chains from one sample, sequenced in a study of blood T cell repertoires in COVID-19. Repertoires were generated with immunoSEQ multiplex PCR, while TCRdb's copy carries only in-frame clones and drops some. The data hold about 270,000 clones, with approximately 83% observed a single time. The sequencing input was peripheral blood. All receptors derive from a human donor in a cohort sampled during active COVID-19. CDR3s include the opening cysteine and the closing phenylalanine or tryptophan. A D gene is named only where the DNA matches it firmly. Rows may omit the clone size; those that give it use once, few, many or a size class.

V,length,J,size,D,CDR3,DNA
TRBV2,12,TRBJ2-3,once,-,CASNSNTDTQYF,TGTGCCAGCAACAGTAACACAGATACGCAGTATTTT
TRBV28,14,TRBJ2-5,once,-,CASSLERNQETQYF,TGTGCCAGCAGTTTAGAGCGGAACCAAGAGACCCAGTACTTC
TRBV5-1,13,TRBJ1-5,-,-,CASNPGDNQPQHF,TGCGCCAGCAACCCAGGGGATAATCAGCCCCAGCATTTT
TRBV5-1,16,TRBJ1-1,-,-,CASSLAPGGGNPEAFF,TGCGCCAGCAGCTTGGCCCCGGGGGGGGGAAACCCTGAAGCTTTCTTT
TRBV6-2/TRBV6-3,15,TRBJ1-2,-,TRBD1,CASSYSWTGRYGYTF,TGTGCCAGCAGTTACTCTTGGACAGGGCGCTATGGCTACACCTTC
TRBV7-2,15,TRBJ2-2,-,-,CASSLAPSNTGELFF,TGTGCCAGCAGCTTAGCTCCTAGTAACACCGGGGAGCTGTTTTTT
TRBV5-4,16,TRBJ1-1,-,-,CASSPGGGRGFTEAFF,TGTGCCAGCAGCCCTGGCGGAGGACGAGGGTTCACTGAAGCTTTCTTT
TRBV18,14,TRBJ1-1,-,-,CASFTMGADTEAFF,TGTGCCAGCTTCACCATGGGGGCGGACACTGAAGCTTTCTTT
TRBV19,20,TRBJ2-3,-,-,CASSRRGGTRGLQTTDTQYF,TGTGCCAGTAGTCGGAGGGGGGGGACCAGGGGACTACAAACCACAGATACGCAGTATTTT
TRBV7-8,14,TRBJ1-6,-,-,CASRPPGSYSPLHF,TGTGCCAGCAGACCCCCGGGGTCTTATTCACCCCTCCACTTT
TRBV11-2,13,TRBJ2-2,-,-,CASSLTNTGELFF,TGTGCCAGCAGCTTGACTAACACCGGGGAGCTGTTTTTT
TRBV9,13,TRBJ2-7,-,-,CASSQSGSYEQYF,TGTGCCAGCAGTCAGTCGGGGTCCTACGAGCAGTACTTC
TRBV11-2,14,TRBJ1-2,few,TRBD1,CASSLASGGGGYTF,TGTGCCAGCAGCTTAGCATCAGGGGGCGGTGGCTACACCTTC
TRBV28,13,TRBJ1-2,-,-,CASSLTGNYGYTF,TGTGCCAGCAGTTTAACAGGCAACTATGGCTACACCTTC
TRBV4-1,15,TRBJ2-7,-,-,CASSRNIEGAYEQYF,TGCGCCAGCAGCCGCAACATTGAGGGTGCCTACGAGCAGTACTTC
TRBV6-5,15,TRBJ1-1,-,-,CASSPTDNRNTEAFF,TGTGCCAGCAGCCCAACAGACAACCGGAACACTGAAGCTTTCTTT
TRBV2,16,TRBJ2-4,-,TRBD1,CASIPWDRATKNIQYF,TGTGCCAGCATACCCTGGGACAGGGCAACCAAAAACATTCAGTACTTC
TRBV6-2/TRBV6-3,16,TRBJ2-7,few,-,CASSYSKGKRAYEQYF,TGTGCCAGCAGTTACTCGAAAGGGAAGAGGGCCTACGAGCAGTACTTC
TRBV28,15,TRBJ1-2,few,TRBD1,CASITSGGINYGYTF,TGTGCCAGCATAACATCAGGGGGAATTAACTATGGCTACACCTTC
TRBV18,13,TRBJ2-7,few,-,CASSPQVLHEQYF,TGTGCCAGCTCACCCCAGGTGCTTCACGAGCAGTACTTC
TRBV21-1,12,TRBJ2-7,-,-,CASSKDGRGTLF,TGTGCCAGCAGCAAAGACGGCAGGGGGACTCTATTC
TRBV5-4,14,TRBJ2-7,-,-,CASSSGGFAYEQYF,TGTGCCAGCAGCTCAGGAGGTTTCGCCTACGAGCAGTACTTC
TRBV5-1,14,TRBJ1-2,-,TRBD1,CASSETLQGDGYTF,TGCGCCAGCAGCGAGACATTACAGGGGGATGGCTACACCTTC
TRBV3-1/TRBV3-2,13,TRBJ1-6,-,-,CASSQGRDSPLHF,TGTGCCAGCAGCCAAGGTCGGGATTCACCCCTCCACTTT
TRBV5-4,15,TRBJ2-2,few,-,CASSLDSKGTGELFF,TGTGCCAGCAGCTTGGATAGCAAAGGCACCGGGGAGCTGTTTTTT
TRBV4-3,15,TRBJ2-5,-,-,CASSQDYRAGETQYF,TGCGCCAGCAGCCAAGATTACAGGGCCGGGGAGACCCAGTACTTC
TRBV6-5,13,TRBJ1-1,few,-,CASSYSIRAEAFF,TGTGCCAGCAGTTACTCGATCAGGGCTGAAGCTTTCTTT
TRBV5-4,15,TRBJ2-2,-,TRBD2,CASSFGLAVTGELFF,TGTGCCAGCAGCTTTGGACTAGCAGTCACCGGGGAGCTGTTTTTT
TRBV15,15,TRBJ2-7,-,TRBD1,CATSRARQGAYEQYF,TGTGCCACCAGCAGAGCTCGCCAGGGGGCCTACGAGCAGTACTTC
TRBV21-1,15,TRBJ2-7,once,-,CASSKERGRTYEQYF,TGTGCCAGCAGCAAGGAGAGGGGGAGAACCTACGAGCAGTACTTC
TRBV5-1,17,TRBJ2-5,-,TRBD2,CASSLVGTIGGGGTQYF,TGCGCCAGCAGCTTGGTGGGGACTATTGGCGGAGGTGGGACCCAGTACTTC
TRBV27,16,TRBJ2-7,once,-,CASSTSGTRISYEQYF,TGTGCCAGCAGTACTTCCGGGACACGGATTTCCTACGAGCAGTACTTC
TRBV19,18,TRBJ2-1,-,-,CASSKSYPRSGSYNEQFF,TGTGCCAGTAGTAAGTCCTACCCTCGGTCGGGCTCCTACAATGAGCAGTTCTTC
TRBV18,16,TRBJ2-1,-,TRBD2,CASSGWTSGSYNEQFF,TGTGCCAGCTCAGGGTGGACTAGCGGGAGTTACAATGAGCAGTTCTTC
TRBV6-6,16,TRBJ1-5,-,-,CASSYEAGSPNQPQHF,TGTGCCAGCAGTTACGAGGCGGGCTCCCCCAATCAGCCCCAGCATTTT
TRBV6-5,14,TRBJ2-5,-,TRBD2,CASSSGLALWTQYF,TGTGCCAGCAGTTCAGGACTAGCTCTCTGGACCCAGTACTTC
TRBV28,15,TRBJ2-7,-,-,CASSPPARGGREQYF,TGTGCCAGCAGTCCGCCGGCTAGGGGGGGACGGGAGCAGTACTTC
TRBV28,12,TRBJ1-1,-,-,CASEDFRQGSFF,TGTGCCAGCGAAGATTTTCGGCAGGGGTCGTTCTTT
TRBV2,14,TRBJ2-3,once,-,CASSVTGVKDTQYF,TGTGCCAGCAGTGTGACGGGAGTGAAAGATACGCAGTATTTT
TRBV5-1,16,TRBJ2-5,-,-,CASSGDGHLGGETQYF,TGCGCCAGCAGCGGGGATGGACACCTAGGGGGAGAGACCCAGTACTTC
TRBV29-1,13,TRBJ1-2,-,TRBD1,CSVERQGAEGYTF,TGCAGCGTTGAGAGGCAGGGGGCGGAGGGCTACACCTTC
TRBV7-9,17,TRBJ2-1,-,TRBD2,CASSLARSSGVYNEQFF,TGTGCCAGCAGCTTAGCGAGGAGTAGCGGGGTCTACAATGAGCAGTTCTTC
TRBV5-6,14,TRBJ2-7,-,-,CASSQQGASSGQYF,TGTGCCAGCAGCCAACAGGGTGCTAGTTCCGGGCAGTACTTC
TRBV7-8,17,TRBJ1-4,-,TRBD1,CASSLDRISGRNEKLFF,TGTGCCAGCAGCTTGGACAGGATTTCGGGGAGGAATGAAAAACTGTTTTTT
TRBV7-2,16,TRBJ2-3,once,TRBD1,CASSRRDRGGTDTQYF,TGTGCCAGCAGCCGTCGGGACAGGGGGGGTACAGATACGCAGTATTTT
TRBV5-4,17,TRBJ2-6,once,TRBD1,CASSLGQGATGANVLTF,TGTGCCAGCAGCTTGGGACAGGGGGCGACTGGGGCCAACGTCCTGACTTTC
TRBV27,14,TRBJ2-3,once,TRBD2,CASSLGTTPNTQYF,TGTGCCAGCAGTTTAGGGACTACTCCCAATACGCAGTATTTT
TRBV7-9,14,TRBJ2-5,-,TRBD2,CASSQGTSQETQYF,TGTGCCAGCAGCCAAGGGACTAGCCAAGAGACCCAGTACTTC
TRBV2,20,TRBJ2-3,once,TRBD2,CASSEAGGTSGKPDPDTQYF,TGTGCCAGCAGTGAAGCGGGGGGGACTAGCGGAAAGCCGGATCCAGATACGCAGTATTTT
TRBV2,14,TRBJ2-3,-,TRBD2,CASSEGLAADTQYF,TGTGCCAGCAGTGAAGGACTAGCGGCAGATACGCAGTATTTT
TRBV11-2,14,TRBJ2-2,few,-,CASRGSRGTGELFF,TGTGCCTCTCGAGGGTCACGAGGGACCGGGGAGCTGTTTTTT
TRBV12-3/TRBV12-4,13,TRBJ2-4,-,-,CASSGGVKNIQYF,TGTGCCAGCAGTGGCGGGGTTAAGAACATTCAGTACTTC
TRBV6-5,15,TRBJ2-7,-,TRBD1,CASSSRQGIRLRQYF,TGTGCCAGCAGTTCCCGACAGGGAATACGCCTGCGGCAGTACTTC
TRBV18,16,TRBJ2-3,-,-,CASSQPNRDYTDTQYF,TGTGCCAGCTCACAACCAAACCGGGATTACACAGATACGCAGTATTTT